The rows below give T cell receptor beta chains drawn from one sample of a study of cytomegalovirus exposure and HLA in healthy donors. Assay used: immunoSEQ multiplex PCR; TCRdb lists only in-frame clones, some missing. The table includes fewer than 95,000 clones, over 60% detected once. Input material: PBMCs. The receptors come from a woman in her fifties or sixties in good health and CMV-seropositive. The CDR3 runs from the conserved cysteine through the conserved F or W. D genes are given only for firm matches. Size values are once, few and many counts, or a class for expanded clones, and some rows have none.

abundance: .; len: 13; d_gene: .; j_gene: TRBJ1-2; v_gene: TRBV25-1; CDR3aa: CASGESGGDGYTF; CDR3nt: TGTGCCAGCGGAGAAAGCGGGGGGGATGGCTACACCTTC
abundance: .; len: 14; d_gene: .; j_gene: TRBJ2-3; v_gene: TRBV7-6; CDR3aa: CASSFRQSTDTQYF; CDR3nt: TGTGCCAGCAGCTTCAGACAGAGCACAGATACGCAGTATTTT
abundance: few; len: 14; d_gene: TRBD1; j_gene: TRBJ2-7; v_gene: TRBV5-5; CDR3aa: CASSPGTANYEQYF; CDR3nt: TGTGCCAGCAGCCCCGGGACAGCAAACTACGAGCAGTACTTC
abundance: .; len: 16; d_gene: .; j_gene: TRBJ2-5; v_gene: TRBV28; CDR3aa: CASSLGSGLAGETQYF; CDR3nt: TGTGCCAGCAGTTTGGGATCAGGACTGGCGGGAGAGACCCAGTACTTC
abundance: .; len: 18; d_gene: .; j_gene: TRBJ1-2; v_gene: TRBV4-3; CDR3aa: CASSLEGSGTHSSRGYTF; CDR3nt: TGCGCCAGCAGCCTGGAAGGGTCCGGGACACACTCCAGCCGGGGCTACACCTTC
abundance: .; len: 13; d_gene: TRBD1; j_gene: TRBJ1-2; v_gene: TRBV6-1; CDR3aa: CASSEGQGYGYTF; CDR3nt: TGTGCCAGCAGTGAAGGACAGGGTTATGGCTACACCTTC
abundance: .; len: 17; d_gene: .; j_gene: TRBJ2-3; v_gene: TRBV5-6; CDR3aa: CASSLEWGASHTDTQYF; CDR3nt: TGTGCCAGCAGCTTGGAGTGGGGAGCCTCTCACACAGATACGCAGTATTTT
abundance: .; len: 18; d_gene: .; j_gene: TRBJ1-3; v_gene: TRBV28; CDR3aa: CASSQPQSGTWTGNTIYF; CDR3nt: TGTGCCAGCAGCCAGCCCCAATCAGGGACTTGGACTGGAAACACCATATATTTT
abundance: .; len: 15; d_gene: TRBD1; j_gene: TRBJ1-1; v_gene: TRBV5-1; CDR3aa: CASSEPGQQNTEAFF; CDR3nt: TGCGCCAGCAGCGAGCCGGGACAGCAGAACACTGAAGCTTTCTTT
abundance: .; len: 15; d_gene: TRBD1; j_gene: TRBJ2-5; v_gene: TRBV28; CDR3aa: CASSYRGTEQETQYF; CDR3nt: TGTGCCAGCAGTTATAGGGGGACAGAACAAGAGACCCAGTACTTC
abundance: .; len: 14; d_gene: .; j_gene: TRBJ1-5; v_gene: TRBV18; CDR3aa: CASSSRDSNQPQHF; CDR3nt: TGTGCCAGCTCATCCAGGGATAGCAATCAGCCCCAGCATTTT
abundance: .; len: 14; d_gene: TRBD2; j_gene: TRBJ2-1; v_gene: TRBV9; CDR3aa: CASSPGGLAGEQFF; CDR3nt: TGTGCCAGCAGCCCGGGGGGACTAGCGGGTGAGCAGTTCTTC
abundance: .; len: 14; d_gene: TRBD2; j_gene: TRBJ2-7; v_gene: TRBV9; CDR3aa: CASSLGGFSYEQYF; CDR3nt: TGTGCCAGCAGCCTGGGGGGGTTCTCCTACGAGCAGTACTTC
abundance: .; len: 15; d_gene: TRBD1; j_gene: TRBJ2-1; v_gene: TRBV5-1; CDR3aa: CASSLMTGSDNEQFF; CDR3nt: TGCGCCAGCAGCTTGATGACAGGGAGCGACAATGAGCAGTTCTTC
abundance: .; len: 15; d_gene: .; j_gene: TRBJ1-3; v_gene: TRBV28; CDR3aa: CASSSPGRVGNTIYF; CDR3nt: TGTGCCAGCAGTTCCCCCGGGAGGGTTGGAAACACCATATATTTT
abundance: .; len: 15; d_gene: TRBD1; j_gene: TRBJ2-3; v_gene: TRBV7-2; CDR3aa: CASSSPGQLADTQYF; CDR3nt: TGTGCCAGCAGCTCACCGGGACAGCTGGCAGATACGCAGTATTTT
abundance: .; len: 13; d_gene: .; j_gene: TRBJ1-1; v_gene: TRBV5-4; CDR3aa: CASSLIVNTEAFF; CDR3nt: TGTGCCAGCAGCTTGATAGTGAACACTGAAGCTTTCTTT
abundance: .; len: 14; d_gene: TRBD1; j_gene: TRBJ1-1; v_gene: TRBV11-2; CDR3aa: CASSPGQGPTEAFF; CDR3nt: TGTGCCAGCAGCCCGGGACAGGGCCCCACTGAAGCTTTCTTT
abundance: .; len: 14; d_gene: .; j_gene: TRBJ2-7; v_gene: TRBV7-3; CDR3aa: CASSLQANSYEQYF; CDR3nt: TGTGCCAGCAGCTTACAGGCTAATTCCTACGAGCAGTACTTC
abundance: few; len: 15; d_gene: .; j_gene: TRBJ2-1; v_gene: TRBV19; CDR3aa: CASELGDGLYNEQFF; CDR3nt: TGTGCCAGCGAACTAGGAGACGGGCTCTACAATGAGCAGTTCTTC
abundance: many; len: 15; d_gene: .; j_gene: TRBJ2-1; v_gene: TRBV6-5; CDR3aa: CASSLQGGSYNEQFF; CDR3nt: TGTGCCAGCAGTCTCCAGGGAGGATCCTACAATGAGCAGTTCTTC
abundance: .; len: 17; d_gene: .; j_gene: TRBJ1-6; v_gene: TRBV28; CDR3aa: CASSYEWSGSYNSPLHF; CDR3nt: TGTGCCAGCAGTTATGAATGGAGTGGCTCCTATAATTCACCCCTCCACTTT
abundance: .; len: 15; d_gene: .; j_gene: TRBJ2-1; v_gene: TRBV18; CDR3aa: CASSPPGGSYNEQFF; CDR3nt: TGTGCCAGCTCACCACCGGGGGGCTCCTACAATGAGCAGTTCTTC
abundance: .; len: 14; d_gene: TRBD1; j_gene: TRBJ1-5; v_gene: TRBV6-5; CDR3aa: CASSYSDRDQPQHF; CDR3nt: TGTGCCAGCAGTTACTCGGACAGGGATCAGCCCCAGCATTTT
abundance: .; len: 15; d_gene: TRBD1; j_gene: TRBJ1-2; v_gene: TRBV6-5; CDR3aa: CASSGPTGVGYGYTF; CDR3nt: TGTGCCAGCAGTGGACCGACAGGGGTAGGGTATGGCTACACCTTC
abundance: .; len: 16; d_gene: TRBD1; j_gene: TRBJ1-4; v_gene: TRBV28; CDR3aa: CASSLILDRINEKLFF; CDR3nt: TGTGCCAGCAGTTTAATCTTGGACAGGATTAATGAAAAACTGTTTTTT
abundance: .; len: 14; d_gene: .; j_gene: TRBJ1-3; v_gene: TRBV6-1; CDR3aa: CASDPRTAGNTIYF; CDR3nt: TGTGCCAGCGACCCCCGGACAGCTGGAAACACCATATATTTT